This TCR beta chain was observed in a study of blood T cell repertoires in COVID-19. Clones were sequenced by immunoSEQ multiplex PCR, and TCRdb holds only the in-frame ones, with some missing. The table lists 250,000 or so clones, around 84% of them singletons. Germline V CDR1 and CDR2: KGHSH, LQKENI. The CDR3 extends over 16 amino acids. Trimming removed 3 bases from V and 3 bases from J; junction bases left unmatched: 9. The TCR comes from a man in his 60s with acute or convalescent COVID-19. The rearrangement links TRBV18 to TRBJ2-7; 9 positions agree with TRBD2. Material for sequencing was peripheral blood. The CDR3: CASSPAVAGGGYEQYF. The DNA of the CDR3 is TGTGCCAGCTCACCGGCAGTGGCGGGAGGGGGCTACGAGCAGTACTTC.